The T cell receptor (beta chain) described here comes from a study of Graves' ophthalmopathy and Graves' hyperthyroidism. Study-level points and caveats: In separating ophthalmopathy from stable hyperthyroidism, a 13-signature model achieved 87.88% sensitivity and around 80% specificity.

The CDR3 runs 14 residues. Trimming cost V 5 bases and J 2 bases, with 13 bases left between them. CDR1 SGHAT and CDR2 FQDESV come from the germline V gene (reference sequence). Each donor who had ophthalmopathy showed moderate-to-severe activity, a CAS of ≥3, a NOSPECS of ≥4, and a duration under 3 months. TCR beta CDR3 regions were amplified from RNA transcripts. RT-PCR in the first round used HTBI primers; a second-round multiplex PCR followed. TCRdb reprocessed the multiplex PCR reads with MiXCR, giving one entry per CDR3 protein. The top ten hold 8% to 10% of the sample, which has some 160,000 distinct CDR3 sequences, around two fifths seen once. In regard to this clonotype: What it binds is unknown.

The source is a man aged 25-45 years with Graves' ophthalmopathy. Sequenced material: peripheral blood. The chain is built from TRBV11-1 and TRBJ2-7; maybe TRBD1 (6 bases). The CDR3 nucleotides are TGTGCCAGCAGCCTTTACAGGGCTACCTACGAGCAGTACTTC. It yields the protein CASSLYRATYEQYF.